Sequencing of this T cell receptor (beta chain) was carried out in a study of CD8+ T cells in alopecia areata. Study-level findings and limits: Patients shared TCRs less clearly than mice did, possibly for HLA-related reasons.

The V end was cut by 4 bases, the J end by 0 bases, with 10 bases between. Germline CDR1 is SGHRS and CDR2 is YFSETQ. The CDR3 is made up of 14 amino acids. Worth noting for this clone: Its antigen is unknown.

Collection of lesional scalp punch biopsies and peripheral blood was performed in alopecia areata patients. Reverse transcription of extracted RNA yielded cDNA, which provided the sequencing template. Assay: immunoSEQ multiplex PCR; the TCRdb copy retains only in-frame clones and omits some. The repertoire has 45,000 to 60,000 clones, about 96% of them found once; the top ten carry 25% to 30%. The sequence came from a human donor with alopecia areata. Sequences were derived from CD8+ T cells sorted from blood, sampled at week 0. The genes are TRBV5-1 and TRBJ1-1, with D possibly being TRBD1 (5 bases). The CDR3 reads CASSLGGMNTEAFF. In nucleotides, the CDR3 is TGCGCCAGCAGCCTTGGGGGGATGAACACTGAAGCTTTCTTT.